The 7 T cell receptor beta chains in this list originate from one sample, sequenced in a study of OX40 agonist ivuxolimab in advanced cancers. Data came from immunoSEQ multiplex PCR; TCRdb stores just in-frame clones and leaves some out. The data contain tens of thousands of clones, about four fifths of them singletons. The source material was CD4+ or CD8+ T cells sorted from blood, sampled in a trial of the OX40 agonist ivuxolimab. The origin of the receptors is an adult with an advanced solid tumor such as melanoma, head and neck, liver or kidney cancer.

The gene calls are TRBV28 and TRBJ1-5, with D possibly TRBD1 on 5 matching bases. CDR3 length equals 15 residues. The germline gives CDR1 MDHEN, CDR2 SYDVKM. V lost 2 bases and J 3 bases, leaving 11 bases between the germline ends. The CDR3 here is CASSLPLGVNQPQHF. As DNA, the CDR3 is TGTGCCAGCAGTTTACCTCTAGGGGTCAATCAGCCCCAGCATTTT.

This clone was seen only a few times. The CDR3 sequence: CASARGQANYGYTF. The CDR3, as DNA: TGTGCCAGCGCAAGGGGACAGGCCAACTATGGCTACACCTTC. This sequence joins TRBV9 and TRBJ1-2; 8 bases are a match to TRBD1. Germline V gene sequence: CDR1 SGDLS, CDR2 YYNGEE. CDR3 length: 14 residues. The ends lost 7 bases at V and 2 bases at J; junction bases unmatched: 7.

This chain links TRBV4-1 with TRBJ2-7; TRBD2 aligns across 11 bases. The germline V gene has CDR1 MGHRA and CDR2 YSYEKL. The length of the CDR3 is 17 residues. Trimming took 3 bases from V and 3 from J; bases not matched to a gene: 10. CDR3: CASSHKVTTSGDYEQYF. In DNA form, the CDR3 reads TGCGCCAGCAGCCATAAGGTAACGACTAGCGGGGACTACGAGCAGTACTTC.

The CDR3 sequence is CASTRDLNTEAFF. CDR3 nucleotide sequence: TGTGCCAGCACGCGGGACCTGAACACTGAAGCTTTCTTT. The rearrangement joins TRBV25-1 to TRBJ1-1, with D perhaps matching TRBD1 (5 bases). Germline CDR1 and CDR2: MGHDK and SYGVNS. Trimming shortened V by 7 bases and J by 0 bases, and 9 bases separated the two germline ends. This CDR3 has 13 residues.

The rearrangement uses TRBV6-5 and TRBJ2-7; 7 bases are shared with TRBD1. The germline V gene encodes CDR1 MNHEY and CDR2 SVGAGI. J was trimmed by 0 bases and V by 6 bases; bases with no gene match: 8. This CDR3 comprises 15 residues. This chain's CDR3 is CASSLGTASSYEQYF. The CDR3 DNA reads as TGTGCCAGCAGCCTTGGGACAGCAAGCTCCTACGAGCAGTACTTC.

This clone was picked up a small number of times. This rearrangement joins TRBV4-2 to TRBJ2-7; TRBD1 might be the D (7 bases). V was cut by 1 base and J by 3 bases, with 13 bases left in between. Germline CDR1 LGHNA, CDR2 YNFKEQ. The CDR3 is 15 amino acids. The CDR3 nucleotides are TGTGCCAGCAGCCAAGTGCAGGGGGGACTCTACGAGCAGTACTTC. It yields the protein CASSQVQGGLYEQYF.

The chain employs TRBV27 and TRBJ2-3, with D perhaps TRBD2 (5 bases). V was clipped by 5 bases and J by 9 bases, with 15 bases between them. The CDR3 is 13 residues long. Germline values: CDR1 MNHEY, CDR2 SMNVEV (reference sequence). The CDR3 loop is CASSPGGLGTQYF. In nucleotides, the CDR3 is TGTGCCAGCAGTCCTGGCGGGCTAGGGACGCAGTATTTT.